This T cell receptor (beta chain) was observed in a study of cytomegalovirus exposure and HLA in healthy donors. Overall study findings and caveats: As was reported, the classifier diagnosed cytomegalovirus status with high specificity and sensitivity. Most sequenced TCRs were rare (though some public TCRs occurred in many donors).

Libraries were prepared by immunoSEQ multiplex PCR; TCRdb keeps only in-frame clonotypes and omits some of them. In the table there are tens of thousands of clones, around 94% of which are singletons. With regard to this clone: What it binds is not known.

The junction had 2 bases not matched to a gene; V was cut back by 7 bases and J by 2 bases. The CDR3 has 13 amino acids. Looked up from germline, CDR1 is MNHEY and CDR2 is SVGAGI. The source of this sequence is a man younger than 30 in good health and CMV-seronegative. The sample consisted of PBMCs. The V gene is TRBV6-5, the J gene TRBJ2-1; TRBD1 matches at 7 bases. Written as DNA, the CDR3 is TGTGCCAGCAAAGGGACAGCCTACAATGAGCAGTTCTTC. It specifies CASKGTAYNEQFF.